Shown below are 3 T cell receptor beta chains from a single sample sequenced in a study of T cells in women clearing cervical HPV infection (dated by TCRdb to the late 2010s). The library was generated by the immunoSEQ multiplex PCR assay. The table was pulled from immuneACCESS by TCRdb, which kept in-frame rearrangements only. Such tables lose some clones; where checked, under half of the loss comes from unresolved V genes, and the rest has no known cause. The record for this sample contains more than 20,000 clones. The top ten constitute over 7.5% of the sample. The sequenced sample consisted of blood buffy coat. These receptors were collected from a woman aged 18-70 years with a cervical HPV16 infection that either progressed to CIN3+ or cleared (not recorded which).

As regards this clone: The read ends 3 residues early relative to the CDR3; the germline J gene fills the gap. This chain connects TRBV6-2 or TRBV6-3 to TRBJ1-4, with 7 bases aligning to TRBD1. Germline loops: CDR1 MNHEY, CDR2 SVGEGT. This CDR3 is 15 amino acids long. After removal of 7 bases from V and 3 bases from J, the junction contained 8 bases not matched to a gene. The CDR3 DNA, read in part, is TGTGCCAGCACCCAGACAGGGTTCGCTAATGAAAAA. The encoded protein is CASTQTGFANEK. The full CDR3 is CASTQTGFANEKLFF.

As regards this clone: The observed sequence ends 3 residues before the CDR3 terminus, with the missing tail filled in from the germline J gene. The genes are TRBV6-2 or TRBV6-3 and TRBJ2-1, with TRBD2 identical over 8 bases. The junction had 4 bases not matched to a gene; V was cut back by 3 bases and J by 0 bases. Germline CDR1 MNHEY, CDR2 SVGEGT. This CDR3 is built from 16 residues. The CDR3 region is CASSYGGGTSYNEQFF. The sequenced CDR3 bases are TGTGCCAGCAGTTATGGCGGGGGGACCTCCTACAATGAG.

Concerning this clone itself: The read terminates 3 residues before the CDR3 end, so the remaining end is supplied by the germline J gene. The chain has TRBV5-1 and TRBJ2-2; TRBD1 aligns across 7 bases. Trimming cost V 0 bases and J 6 bases; bases outside gene matches: 8. This CDR3 is built from 16 residues. CDR1 is SGHRS and CDR2 is YFSETQ in the germline V gene. The CDR3 sequence: CASSLEGAHSSGELFF. The DNA read from the CDR3 is TGCGCCAGCAGCTTGGAGGGGGCGCATAGTTCCGGGGAG.